This TCR beta chain was captured in a study of blood T cell repertoires in COVID-19. On the study more broadly: Collection of acute and convalescent COVID-19 samples took place in the United States, Italy and Spain. PBMCs, B-cell-depleted T cells, or T cells provided the cDNA or gDNA that made up the material.

The J segment lost 6 bases and the V segment lost 11 bases, leaving 8 bases of the junction unmatched. The germline V gene encodes CDR1 SGHTA and CDR2 FQGNSA. This CDR3 is 13 amino acids long. Study processing details: The assay estimated nucleated cells by amplifying reference gene primers. Profiled with immunoSEQ multiplex PCR; TCRdb holds only in-frame clones, not every one. The D gene and trimming were derived from the DNA, and the V and J assignments and clone size from that table. The profile shows roughly 290,000 clones, approximately 83% of them singletons. This chain connects TRBV7-2 to TRBJ1-5; 9 bases fit TRBD1. Specimen: peripheral blood. The sequence derives from a woman in her twenties or thirties who had recovered from COVID-19. The CDR3 DNA is TGTGCCGGTTCACAGGGGGCGGGTCAGCCCCAGCATTTT. This gives the protein CAGSQGAGQPQHF.